This entry describes one T cell receptor beta chain. In Seattle, patients joined the study during active infection and were tracked longitudinally. V lost 3 bases and J lost 2; bases outside the gene matches: 6. CDR1 is SGHRS and CDR2 is YFSETQ in the germline V gene. The CDR3 has 17 amino acids. The sample belongs to a study of blood T cell repertoires in COVID-19. Turning to the study itself: PBMCs, B-cell-depleted T cells, or T cells provided the cDNA or gDNA that made up the material.

Study processing details: Using reference gene primer amplification, nucleated cell counts were estimated. TCRdb keeps only in-frame clones here, not all; method: immunoSEQ multiplex PCR. That table supplies the V and J calls and clone size; D and trimming were determined from the DNA. The sample has approximately 170,000 clones, almost 85% seen once. The sample taken for sequencing was peripheral blood. The sequence derives from a woman aged 80 or older with COVID-19, enrolled during active disease. V and J are TRBV5-1 and TRBJ2-2, with 11 bases identical to TRBD2. The CDR3 here is CASSSRGLAANTGELFF. The CDR3 DNA follows: TGCGCCAGCAGCTCGAGGGGACTAGCGGCCAACACCGGGGAGCTGTTTTTT.